The T cell receptor beta chain under discussion was sequenced for a study of cytomegalovirus exposure and HLA in healthy donors. The validation cohort, a group of 120 subjects, included the donors and was separate from the roughly 700-subject first cohort. For this clone: The antigen is not known.

Per the germline V gene, CDR1 is MNHEY and CDR2 is SMNVEV (reference sequence). The CDR3 is 14 residues long. V was clipped by 3 bases and J by 6 bases, with 12 bases between them. Regarding the study as a whole: The classifier was said to identify cytomegalovirus status with high specificity and sensitivity.

Profiling relied on immunoSEQ multiplex PCR, and the TCRdb table lists in-frame clones only, not all of them. Of 130,000 to 150,000 clones in the sample, about 90% were seen once. The material sequenced was PBMCs. The receptor's source is a woman in her late teens or twenties in good health and CMV-seropositive. This chain uses TRBV27 with TRBJ2-1, with D perhaps matching TRBD2 (5 bases). Here the CDR3 reads CASSLMLAPNEQFF. The CDR3 DNA follows: TGTGCCAGCAGTTTGATGCTAGCCCCCAATGAGCAGTTCTTC.